The 15 T cell receptor beta chains listed next were all sequenced from one sample in a study of T-cell reconstitution after alpha-beta-depleted transplantation in children. Unique molecular identifiers featured in how the TCRbeta library was prepared. TCRdb analysed the PCR reads with MiXCR anew, one entry per CDR3 protein. The sample gives hundreds of thousands of distinct CDR3 sequences, roughly 17% of which show up once; around 0.96% is in the top ten. The sequenced sample was PBMCs from the stem cell graft donor, obtained from the stem cell graft. The receptors stem from a human donor who donated a stem cell graft to a child with acute myeloid leukemia.

V gene TRBV7-2 combines with J gene TRBJ1-4, with D tentatively TRBD1 (6 bases). V gave up 5 bases and J gave up 5 bases, with 12 bases separating them. The CDR3 loop spans 14 amino acids. Germline assignment: CDR1 SGHTA and CDR2 FQGNSA. CDR3 protein: CASSPDSHNEKLFF. The CDR3 DNA is TGTGCCAGCAGCCCGGACAGCCACAATGAAAAACTGTTTTTT.

On this clonotype itself: Being one base from a much bigger clone, this may be a read error. The chain has TRBV12-3 or TRBV12-4 and TRBJ2-3; D may be TRBD2 (6 bases). The V gene lost 4 bases and the J gene lost 3 bases, with 17 bases spanning the gap. CDR3 length equals 16 residues. The CDR3 nucleotides read TGTGCCAGCAGTTACCAGGGCGGGGCGAGAACAGATACGCAGTATTTT. Translating it yields CASSYQGGARTDTQYF.

This clonotype was recorded at least ten times. J is TRBJ2-1 and V is TRBV20-1; TRBD2 aligns across 9 bases. This CDR3 comprises 15 residues. Trimming removed 3 bases from V and 4 bases from J; junction bases left unmatched: 7. Germline V gene lookup returns CDR1 DFQATT and CDR2 SNEGSKA (reference sequence). The CDR3: CSARELAGDYNEQFF. DNA of the CDR3: TGCAGTGCTAGGGAACTAGCGGGCGATTACAATGAGCAGTTCTTC.

The rearrangement links TRBV13 to TRBJ2-7; a possible D gene is TRBD2 (5 bases). V was trimmed by 2 bases and J by 6 bases, leaving 17 bases between them. The CDR3 covers 15 residues. Germline-derived CDR1 and CDR2 are PRHDT and FYEKMQ (reference sequence). The CDR3 DNA reads TGTGCCAGCAGCTTACGGGGTCTTCGTACCATCGAGCAGTACGTC. This codes for CASSLRGLRTIEQYV.

The rearrangement joins TRBV7-2 to TRBJ1-3; D unresolved. The CDR3 contains 14 residues. Germline V lookup: CDR1 SGHTA, CDR2 FQGNSA. V lost 5 bases and J lost 4, with 12 bases in between. The CDR3 region is CASSRYLEGNTIYF. CDR3 coding DNA: TGTGCCAGCAGCCGCTACTTGGAAGGAAACACCATATATTTT.

This clonotype was seen a handful of times. The genes are TRBV6-5 and TRBJ1-5; TRBD1 might be the D (5 bases). V was shortened by 10 bases and J by 6 bases, with 7 bases between the two germline ends. Germline V gene data show CDR1 as MNHEY and CDR2 as SVGAGI. This CDR3 comprises 10 residues. The chain's CDR3 is CATGGQPQHF. CDR3 bases: TGTGCCACGGGGGGTCAGCCCCAGCATTTT.

This clonotype has only a few counts. This rearrangement joins TRBV4-3 to TRBJ2-5; D may correspond to TRBD1 or TRBD2 (6 bases each). V lost 0 bases and J lost 7, with 15 bases in between. The CDR3 is made up of 15 amino acids. CDR1 and CDR2 from the germline V gene are LGHNA and YSLEER. CDR3 nucleotide sequence: TGCGCCAGCAGCCAAGAAGGGACGTCGGGGGCGACCCAGTACTTC. It codes for CASSQEGTSGATQYF.

This clonotype has a count of ten or more. This chain joins TRBV25-1 and TRBJ1-2, with D possibly being TRBD1 (6 bases). This CDR3 comprises 14 residues. Trimming pared 3 bases from V and 4 bases from J, leaving 12 bases between. Looked up from germline, CDR1 is MGHDK and CDR2 is SYGVNS. CDR3 sequence (DNA): TGTGCCAGCAGTGAGGGGGCAGGCATCTATGGCTACACCTTC. It specifies CASSEGAGIYGYTF.

This clonotype was seen more than once but under ten times. The V and J genes are TRBV5-5 and TRBJ1-5; 12 nucleotides align to TRBD1. Germline CDR1 and CDR2: SGHKS and YYEKEE (reference sequence). The J segment lost 4 bases and the V segment lost 3 bases, leaving 5 bases of the junction unmatched. The CDR3 has 16 residues. The CDR3 sequence: CASSSGTGGGNQPQHF. CDR3 sequence (DNA): TGTGCCAGCAGCTCCGGGACAGGGGGCGGGAATCAGCCCCAGCATTTT.

The chain is built from TRBV4-3 and TRBJ1-4; no definite D call. The CDR3 covers 12 residues. Germline V gene lookup returns CDR1 LGHNA and CDR2 YSLEER. V was trimmed by 0 bases and J by 8 bases, leaving 4 bases between them. In DNA, the CDR3 is TGCGCCAGCAGCCAAGATAAGGAAAAACTGTTTTTT. Its protein product is CASSQDKEKLFF.

J is TRBJ2-7 and V is TRBV6-1; a weak D match, TRBD1 (5 bases). This CDR3 region has 14 residues. Trimming pared 5 bases from V and 3 bases from J, leaving 14 bases between. Per germline, CDR1 MNHNS and CDR2 SASEGT. The CDR3 protein is CASSKTVSLYEQYV. The CDR3 DNA reads TGTGCCAGCAGTAAGACAGTCTCCCTCTACGAGCAGTACGTC.

This clonotype has at least ten counts. The chain is built from TRBV6-6 and TRBJ2-6, with D hard to call. This CDR3 is 13 amino acids long. V was cut by 5 bases and J by 3 bases, with 5 bases left in between. Germline loops: CDR1 MNHNY, CDR2 SVGAGI (reference sequence). This CDR3 reads CASSPGGANVLTF. The CDR3 DNA sequence: TGTGCCAGCAGTCCTGGTGGGGCCAACGTCCTGACTTTC.

V and J are TRBV7-6 and TRBJ1-4; the D is unclear. CDR1 SGHVS and CDR2 FNYEAQ come from the germline V gene. This CDR3 comprises 14 residues. The ends were cut back, 5 bases at V and 4 bases at J, with 11 bases in the middle. This CDR3 is CASSPDYLNEKLFF. The CDR3 nucleotides are TGTGCCAGCAGCCCGGACTATCTTAATGAAAAACTGTTTTTT.

This clonotype was seen only once. V gene TRBV20-1 combines with J gene TRBJ1-4, with 9 bases identical to TRBD1. CDR3 size: 15 residues. V shed 5 bases, J shed 8 bases, and the junction held 12 bases outside the gene matches. From germline, CDR1 is DFQATT and CDR2 SNEGSKA (reference sequence). CDR3 nucleotide sequence: TGCAGTGCTTCCCAGGAGGGGACAGGGAACGAAAAACTGTTTTTT. Translation gives CSASQEGTGNEKLFF.

This chain connects TRBV4-1 to TRBJ2-1; TRBD2 aligns across 11 bases. The V and J ends lost 1 base and 4 bases, in that order; junction bases with no gene match: 6. Germline values: CDR1 MGHRA, CDR2 YSYEKL. The length of the CDR3 is 17 residues. The CDR3 DNA follows: TGCGCCAGCAGCCAAGTTAACCTAGCGGGGGGATACAATGAGCAGTTCTTC. This codes for CASSQVNLAGGYNEQFF.